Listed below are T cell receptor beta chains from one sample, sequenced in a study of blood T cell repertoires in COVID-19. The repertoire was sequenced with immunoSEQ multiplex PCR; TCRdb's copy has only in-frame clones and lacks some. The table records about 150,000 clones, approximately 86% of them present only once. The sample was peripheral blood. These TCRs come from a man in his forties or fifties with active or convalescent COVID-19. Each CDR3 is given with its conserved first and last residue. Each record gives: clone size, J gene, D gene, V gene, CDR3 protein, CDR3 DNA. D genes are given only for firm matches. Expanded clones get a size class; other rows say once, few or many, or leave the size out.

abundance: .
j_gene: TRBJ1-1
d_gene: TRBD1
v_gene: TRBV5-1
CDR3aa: CASKSRGQGSPEAFF
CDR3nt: TGCGCCAGCAAAAGTAGAGGACAGGGGTCCCCTGAAGCTTTCTTT

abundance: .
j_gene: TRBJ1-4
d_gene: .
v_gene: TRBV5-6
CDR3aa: CASSLGGSLNEKLFF
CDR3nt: TGTGCCAGCAGCCTTGGGGGGAGTCTAAATGAAAAACTGTTTTTT

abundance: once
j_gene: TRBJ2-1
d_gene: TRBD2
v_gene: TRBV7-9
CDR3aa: CASSLISSGNYNEQFF
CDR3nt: TGTGCCAGCAGCTTAATCTCTAGCGGGAACTACAATGAGCAGTTCTTC

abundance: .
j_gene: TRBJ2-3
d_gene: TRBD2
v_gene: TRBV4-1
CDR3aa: CASSQQLAGGTDTQYF
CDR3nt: TGCGCCAGCAGCCAGCAACTAGCGGGAGGCACAGATACGCAGTATTTT

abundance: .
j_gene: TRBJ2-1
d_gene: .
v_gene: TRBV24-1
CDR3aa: CATSDTDREQFF
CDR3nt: TGTGCCACCAGTGATACAGACAGGGAGCAGTTCTTC

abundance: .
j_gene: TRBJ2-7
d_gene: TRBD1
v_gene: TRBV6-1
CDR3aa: CASSELLPRDSGEQYF
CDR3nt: TGTGCCAGCAGTGAACTACTCCCCCGGGACAGCGGAGAGCAGTACTTC

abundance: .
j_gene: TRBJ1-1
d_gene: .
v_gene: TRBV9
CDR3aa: CASSVVSGRNTEAFF
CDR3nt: TGTGCCAGCAGCGTAGTTTCGGGTCGGAACACTGAAGCTTTCTTT

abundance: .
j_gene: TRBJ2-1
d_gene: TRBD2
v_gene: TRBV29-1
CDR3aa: CSVGLAGTYLKEFF
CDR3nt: TGCAGCGTCGGACTAGCGGGGACATACCTTAAGGAGTTCTTC

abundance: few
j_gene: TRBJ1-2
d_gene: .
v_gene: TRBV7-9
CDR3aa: CASSLMQGDYGYTF
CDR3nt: TGTGCCAGCAGCTTAATGCAGGGTGACTATGGCTACACCTTC

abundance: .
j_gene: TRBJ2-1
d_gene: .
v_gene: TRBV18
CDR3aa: CASSPSSYNEQFF
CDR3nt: TGTGCCAGCTCCCCTAGCTCCTACAATGAGCAGTTCTTC